The 12 T cell receptor beta chains below were found in one sample sequenced in a study of control samples from healthy donors and cancer patients. Method: immunoSEQ multiplex PCR; TCRdb's copy keeps in-frame clones and lacks some. The profile covers some 410,000 clones, with over 75% appearing a single time and approximately 6.3% taken by the ten largest. The sequencing sample was made of PBMCs. All receptors come from a man aged 40-49 years with head and neck cancer.

The CDR3 region is CAISEPSGGYQETQYF. The CDR3 DNA is TGTGCCATCAGTGAGCCTAGCGGGGGATACCAAGAGACCCAGTACTTC. This chain connects TRBV10-3 to TRBJ2-5, with 10 bases fitting TRBD2. The germline V gene has CDR1 ENHRY and CDR2 SYGVKD. Trimming cost V 2 bases and J 0 bases; bases outside gene matches: 3. The length of the CDR3 is 16 residues.

The chain is built from TRBV5-1 and TRBJ2-6; D remains unclear. This CDR3 has 16 residues. The ends were cut back, 4 bases at V and 0 bases at J, with 11 bases in the middle. The germline gives CDR1 SGHRS, CDR2 YFSETQ. Here the CDR3 reads CASSALHGSGANVLTF. The CDR3 bases are TGCGCCAGCAGCGCCCTACACGGCTCTGGGGCCAACGTCCTGACTTTC.

The V gene is TRBV5-1, the J gene TRBJ2-3; D tentatively reads TRBD1 or TRBD2 (5 bases each). The V and J ends lost 0 bases and 0 bases respectively, with 8 bases between them. The CDR3 has 15 residues. Germline CDR1 and CDR2: SGHRS and YFSETQ. The CDR3 loop is CASSLDGDSTDTQYF. In DNA form, the CDR3 reads TGCGCCAGCAGCTTGGACGGGGACAGCACAGATACGCAGTATTTT.

The genes are TRBV28 and TRBJ2-7; TRBD1 might be the D (5 bases). The length of the CDR3 is 11 residues. In germline, CDR1 is MDHEN, CDR2 SYDVKM. V was clipped by 6 bases and J by 6 bases, with 9 bases between them. CDR3 sequence: CASRAGSEQYF. DNA for the CDR3: TGTGCCAGCAGGGCAGGGTCCGAGCAGTACTTC.

The chain employs TRBV7-3 and TRBJ1-3; D not certain. This CDR3 spans 13 amino acids. From germline, CDR1 is SGHTA and CDR2 FQGTGA. The V and J ends lost 5 bases and 4 bases respectively, with 9 bases between them. The CDR3 DNA is TGTGCCAGCAGCGAAGGATTGGGAAACACCATATATTTT. Translating gives CASSEGLGNTIYF.

V gene TRBV9 combines with J gene TRBJ1-2; tentative D call: TRBD1 (5 bases). The CDR3 is 15 residues long. Germline CDR1 is SGDLS and CDR2 is YYNGEE. Deletions cut 3 bases from V and 8 bases from J, with 20 bases between. CDR3 DNA sequence: TGTGCCAGCAGCGAGGGGAGCCTGGGTGCTGGGGGCTACACCTTC. Encoded protein: CASSEGSLGAGGYTF.

This sequence joins TRBV7-9 and TRBJ2-1; weak D call: TRBD2 (6 bases). Per germline, CDR1 SEHNR and CDR2 FQNEAQ (reference sequence). Trimming removed 5 bases at V and 8 bases at J, with 16 bases between. The length of the CDR3 is 14 residues. The CDR3 spells CASSRRGAEDEQFF. The DNA of the CDR3 is TGTGCCAGCAGCCGTCGCGGGGCTGAGGATGAGCAGTTCTTC.

The chain carries TRBV7-9 and TRBJ2-7, with no clear D. Germline V gives CDR1 SEHNR, CDR2 FQNEAQ (reference sequence). V shed 5 bases and J shed 2 bases, with 16 bases lying between them. The length of the CDR3 is 15 residues. The CDR3, as DNA: TGTGCCAGCAGCAAAGGGCTCCCAAGGACCTACGAGCAGTACTTC. It yields the protein CASSKGLPRTYEQYF.

This chain uses TRBV3-1 (or the pseudogene TRBV3-2) with TRBJ1-2; D possibly corresponds to TRBD1 (5 bases). The CDR3 is 16 residues long. Germline V gives CDR1 LGHDT, CDR2 YNNKEL (reference sequence). Trimming took 1 base from V and 2 from J, leaving 14 bases between them. The CDR3 sequence: CASSQGATVRNYGYTF. In nucleotides, the CDR3 is TGTGCCAGCAGCCAAGGGGCGACAGTGAGAAACTATGGCTACACCTTC.

V usage is TRBV29-1 and J usage is TRBJ1-2, with D tentatively TRBD1 (5 bases). Trimming cost V 6 bases and J 4 bases, with 15 bases left between them. The germline V gene encodes CDR1 SQVTM and CDR2 ANQGSEA. The CDR3 covers 13 residues. CDR3 region: CSVRLGLTYGYTF. The CDR3 nucleotides read TGCAGCGTCCGCCTGGGACTGACCTATGGCTACACCTTC.

The chain carries TRBV4-1 and TRBJ2-7, with TRBD2 matching over 9 bases. The V gene end was trimmed by 4 bases and the J gene end by 1 base; junction bases not matched to a gene: 8. This CDR3 contains 16 residues. Germline CDR1 is MGHRA and CDR2 is YSYEKL. CDR3 nucleotides: TGCGCCAGCAGCCCCAACCCGGGACTAGCATCCTACGAGCAGTACTTC. This gives the protein CASSPNPGLASYEQYF.

In the case of this clone: Other DNA sequences of this sample code for an identical CDR3. This chain connects TRBV5-1 to TRBJ1-1; D gene unclear. Germline CDR1 SGHRS, CDR2 YFSETQ. Trimming removed 2 bases at V and 5 bases at J, with 7 bases between. There are 12 residues in the CDR3. The CDR3 is CASSFGGTEAFF. The DNA of the CDR3 is TGCGCCAGCAGCTTCGGTGGGACTGAAGCTTTCTTT.